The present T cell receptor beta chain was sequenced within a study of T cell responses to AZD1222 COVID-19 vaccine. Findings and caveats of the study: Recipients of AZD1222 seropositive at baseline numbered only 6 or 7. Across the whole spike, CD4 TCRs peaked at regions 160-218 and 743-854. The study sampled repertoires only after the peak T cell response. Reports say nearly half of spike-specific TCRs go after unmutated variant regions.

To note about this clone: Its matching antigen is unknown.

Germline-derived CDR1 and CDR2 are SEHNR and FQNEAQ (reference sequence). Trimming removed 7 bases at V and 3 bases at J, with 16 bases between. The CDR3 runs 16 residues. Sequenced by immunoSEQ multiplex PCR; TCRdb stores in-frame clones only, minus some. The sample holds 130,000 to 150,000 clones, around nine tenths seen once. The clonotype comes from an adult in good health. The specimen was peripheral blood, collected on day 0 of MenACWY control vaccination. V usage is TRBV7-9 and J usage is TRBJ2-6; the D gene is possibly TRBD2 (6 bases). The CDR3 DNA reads TGTGCCAGCATCAAGGGCGGGGACGGTGGGGCCAACGTCCTGACTTTC. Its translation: CASIKGGDGGANVLTF.